One TCR beta chain is described in this entry. Antigen specificity is unknown. The repertoire was sequenced with immunoSEQ multiplex PCR; TCRdb's copy has only in-frame clones and lacks some. Here the sample spans about 240,000 clones, roughly 80% being singletons. The data stem from a study of Tregs in tolerant kidney transplant recipients. Between the trimmed V and J ends, which lost 0 bases and 9 bases, there was a span of 4 bases. The V gene's germline CDR1 is SGDLS and CDR2 YYNGEE. This CDR3 spans 11 amino acids. Study-wide results and limits: Findings come from small patient numbers and require larger validation. Tregs expanded with activated donor B cells seemed most donor-specific.

This TCR came from a human donor in good health. This chain joins TRBV9 and TRBJ2-1; D call uncertain. The sample consisted of CD4+ T cells from blood. The CDR3 loop reads CASSVVGEQFF. As DNA, the CDR3 is TGTGCCAGCAGCGTAGTAGGTGAGCAGTTCTTC.